The 24 T cell receptor beta chains reported below all come from one sample, sequenced in a study of blood T cell repertoires in COVID-19. TCRdb's table, derived via immunoSEQ multiplex PCR, lists solely in-frame clones and lacks some. This table holds hundreds of thousands of clones, roughly 89% found once. Material: peripheral blood. Every receptor here comes from a woman aged 30 to 39 with active or convalescent COVID-19.

The rearrangement uses TRBV12-3 or TRBV12-4 and TRBJ1-1, with 8 bases that match TRBD1. V was pared by 4 bases and J by 11 bases, with 9 bases of the junction left unmatched. The CDR3 spans 13 residues. This CDR3 is CASSSGQGSGAFF. The CDR3 DNA follows: TGTGCCAGCAGTTCCGGACAGGGCAGCGGGGCTTTCTTT.

The rearrangement uses TRBV4-1 and TRBJ2-1; D gene ambiguous. CDR1 is MGHRA and CDR2 is YSYEKL in the germline V gene. The CDR3 totals 16 residues. Trimming cost V 0 bases and J 3 bases, with 12 bases left between them. The CDR3, as DNA: TGCGCCAGCAGCCAAGACGTACAGAGTTTCTACAATGAGCAGTTCTTC. Translation: CASSQDVQSFYNEQFF.

The rearrangement links TRBV13 to TRBJ2-7; 7 bases line up with TRBD1. After removal of 5 bases from V and 5 bases from J, the junction contained 9 bases not matched to a gene. From germline, CDR1 is PRHDT and CDR2 FYEKMQ (reference sequence). This CDR3 region has 14 residues. CDR3 sequence: CASSLFGTEDEQYF. Written as DNA, the CDR3 is TGTGCCAGCAGCCTGTTTGGGACAGAGGACGAGCAGTACTTC.

V gene TRBV12-3 or TRBV12-4 combines with J gene TRBJ1-1; maybe TRBD1 (5 bases). Trimming cost V 3 bases and J 4 bases, with 9 bases left between them. The CDR3 is 13 residues long. The CDR3 DNA is TGTGCCAGCAGTTTGCAGGGCCCCACTGAAGCTTTCTTT. This gives the protein CASSLQGPTEAFF.

The chain couples TRBV19 to TRBJ2-1; 15 positions match TRBD2. The germline V gene has CDR1 LNHDA and CDR2 SQIVND (reference sequence). The CDR3 sequence is 19 residues long. Trimming took 6 bases from V and 0 from J; bases not matched to a gene: 9. CDR3 amino acids: CASRRTGTSGGSSYNEQFF. The CDR3, as DNA: TGTGCCAGTAGAAGAACCGGGACTAGCGGGGGGAGCTCCTACAATGAGCAGTTCTTC.

The chain combines TRBV5-6 with TRBJ2-2, with D possibly TRBD2 on 5 matching bases. This CDR3 contains 13 residues. Trimming removed 4 bases at V and 5 bases at J, with 9 bases between. The germline V gene encodes CDR1 SGHDT and CDR2 YYEEEE. CDR3 coding DNA: TGTGCCAGCAGCCGGGATCTAACCGGGGAGCTGTTTTTT. Protein product: CASSRDLTGELFF.

J is TRBJ1-2 and V is TRBV2; D unresolved. CDR1 SNHLY and CDR2 FYNNEI come from the germline V gene. Trimming took off 3 bases at V and 8 bases at J, with 16 bases between the two ends. This CDR3 is 14 amino acids long. The CDR3 DNA reads as TGTGCCAGCAGTGATGAGGCACCTGGATGGGGCTACACCTTC. This translates into CASSDEAPGWGYTF.

The rearrangement joins TRBV11-2 to TRBJ2-5, with TRBD1 as a possible D gene (5 bases). From germline, CDR1 is SGHAT and CDR2 FQNNGV. CDR3 length equals 13 residues. V was clipped by 3 bases and J by 3 bases, with 8 bases between them. CDR3 nucleotide sequence: TGTGCCAGCAGCTTGGGGCTGAAAGAGACCCAGTACTTC. Protein product: CASSLGLKETQYF.

The rearrangement links TRBV10-3 to TRBJ1-2, with D maybe TRBD1 (5 bases). V was clipped by 0 bases and J by 4 bases, with 12 bases between them. This CDR3 contains 15 residues. Germline V gene lookup returns CDR1 ENHRY and CDR2 SYGVKD. As DNA, the CDR3 is TGTGCCATCAGTGAGTCGACAGCCTCCCTCTATGGCTACACCTTC. It is translated as CAISESTASLYGYTF.

As to this clone: The junction does not match germline at one end; this may be a read error. The V call is TRBV15, the J call TRBJ2-7; 12 nucleotides line up with TRBD2. This CDR3 region has 13 residues. Germline V gene data show CDR1 as LNHNV and CDR2 as YYDKDF (reference sequence). As DNA, the CDR3 is TGTGCCACCAGCAGAGGGGGGACTAGCGGGTTGCTATTC. Amino acids: CATSRGGTSGLLF.

This clone was observed once. V and J are TRBV6-5 and TRBJ2-2, with D perhaps matching TRBD1 (6 bases). Germline values: CDR1 MNHEY, CDR2 SVGAGI. The CDR3 spans 15 residues. The V gene lost 6 bases and the J gene lost 6 bases, with 17 bases spanning the gap. This chain's CDR3 is CASSVRQVESGELFF. The CDR3 nucleotides are TGTGCCAGCAGCGTCCGACAGGTCGAGTCCGGGGAGCTGTTTTTT.

This clone appeared a few times. This sequence joins TRBV11-3 and TRBJ1-1, with a weak D call TRBD1 (5 bases). This CDR3 has 18 residues. Germline V CDR1 and CDR2: SGHNT, YENEEA. Trimming took off 3 bases at V and 3 bases at J, with 23 bases between the two ends. CDR3 nucleotide sequence: TGTGCCAGCAGCTTTTCAGGGAAAATGGGATATTTGGACACTGAAGCTTTCTTT. It yields the protein CASSFSGKMGYLDTEAFF.

The V gene is TRBV5-4, the J gene TRBJ1-4; possibly TRBD1 for D (5 bases). CDR3 size: 14 residues. Trimming removed 1 base from V and 7 bases from J, with 11 bases in between. The germline V gene encodes CDR1 SGHNT and CDR2 YYREEE (reference sequence). Written as DNA, the CDR3 is TGTGCCAGCAGCTTGATTGGGGCCAGTGAAAAACTGTTTTTT. The encoded protein is CASSLIGASEKLFF.

The chain is built from TRBV27 and TRBJ1-1, with D tentatively TRBD1 (5 bases). Trimming removed 5 bases from V and 5 bases from J, with 21 bases in between. Germline V gives CDR1 MNHEY, CDR2 SMNVEV (reference sequence). The CDR3 consists of 16 residues. CDR3 nucleotides: TGTGCCAGCAGTACCGGGACGGCTCCCGGAGGGACTGAAGCTTTCTTT. Its protein is CASSTGTAPGGTEAFF.

The gene calls are TRBV5-6 and TRBJ2-4; 9 nucleotides agree with TRBD1. The CDR3 is 16 amino acids. The germline CDR1 and CDR2 sequences are SGHDT and YYEEEE. The junction had 6 bases not matched to a gene; V was cut back by 4 bases and J by 1 base. CDR3 DNA sequence: TGTGCCAGCAGCAGCGTTGGACAGGGGGCCAAAAACATTCAGTACTTC. It codes for CASSSVGQGAKNIQYF.

This chain joins TRBV9 and TRBJ2-7; no firm D call. Germline V gene lookup returns CDR1 SGDLS and CDR2 YYNGEE. The CDR3 has 13 amino acids. Deletions cut 0 bases from V and 1 base from J, with 5 bases between. The chain's CDR3 is CASSVVMSYEQYF. Written as DNA, the CDR3 is TGTGCCAGCAGCGTAGTAATGTCCTACGAGCAGTACTTC.

This clone appeared a single time. The rearrangement links TRBV7-9 to TRBJ1-2, with 12 nucleotides matching TRBD1. The CDR3 length is 18 residues. Germline-derived CDR1 and CDR2 are SEHNR and FQNEAQ (reference sequence). V gave up 1 base and J gave up 4 bases; unmatched junction bases: 10. CDR3 bases: TGTGCCAGCAGCTTAGAGGGGACAGGGGGCCTTGGACGCTATGGCTACACCTTC. It encodes CASSLEGTGGLGRYGYTF.

A remark on this clone: It may be a read error: a sequence one base away is much more abundant. This sequence joins TRBV12-3 or TRBV12-4 and TRBJ1-1; weak D call: TRBD1 (5 bases). The CDR3 totals 13 residues. Trimming removed 2 bases from V and 1 base from J, with 5 bases in between. CDR3 DNA: TGTGCCAGCAGTTTACAGGGGAACACTGAAGCTTTCTTT. It translates to CASSLQGNTEAFF.

This chain links TRBV5-6 with TRBJ2-7, with 15 bases lining up with TRBD2. The germline gives CDR1 SGHDT, CDR2 YYEEEE. Germline trimming cut 2 bases from V and 0 bases from J; bases unmatched to any gene: 6. The CDR3 contains 18 residues. The CDR3 DNA reads as TGTGCCAGCAGCTTCGCCGGGACTAGCGGGAGGAGCTCCTACGAGCAGTACTTC. Protein: CASSFAGTSGRSSYEQYF.

The chain is built from TRBV18 and TRBJ1-2; 7 bases agree with TRBD1. From germline, CDR1 is KGHSH and CDR2 LQKENI. V trimming: 1 base; J trimming: 6 bases; junction bases outside the gene matches: 2. This CDR3 comprises 13 residues. In nucleotides, the CDR3 is TGTGCCAGCTCACCACGGGACAGCGATGGCTACACCTTC. This sequence encodes CASSPRDSDGYTF.

Only a few counts were recorded for this clone. V is TRBV2 and J is TRBJ1-1, with 7 bases lining up with TRBD1. This CDR3 contains 13 residues. Germline lookup yields CDR1 SNHLY and CDR2 FYNNEI. The V gene end was trimmed by 6 bases and the J gene end by 2 bases; junction bases not matched to a gene: 3. The CDR3 sequence is CASSRGSNTEAFF. The CDR3, as DNA: TGTGCCAGCAGCAGGGGGTCCAACACTGAAGCTTTCTTT. Variable domain in full (rest from reference TRBV2 and TRBJ1-1): EPEVTQTPSHQVTQMGQEVILRCVPISNHLYFYWYRQILGQKVEFLVSFYNNEISEKSEIFDDQFSVERPDGSNFTLKIRSTKLEDSAMYFCASSRGSNTEAFFGQGTRLTVV.

This clone has only a few counts. The chain employs TRBV7-9 and TRBJ2-1, with TRBD2 matching 7 bases. With V trimmed by 4 bases and J by 3 bases, 12 bases remained unmatched. The CDR3 consists of 17 residues. Germline loops: CDR1 SEHNR, CDR2 FQNEAQ (reference sequence). The CDR3 DNA follows: TGTGCCAGCAGCTGGGACGGTGGCGGGGGAATCTACAATGAGCAGTTCTTC. It specifies CASSWDGGGGIYNEQFF.

V usage is TRBV30 and J usage is TRBJ1-2, with a tentative D call TRBD1 (5 bases). V dropped 7 bases and J dropped 7 bases, with 19 bases sitting between them. The germline CDR1 and CDR2 sequences are GTSNPN and SVGIG (reference sequence). CDR3 length equals 13 residues. The CDR3 spells CASPPGQGGGYTF. DNA for the CDR3: TGTGCCTCCCCACCAGGGCAGGGAGGTGGCTACACCTTC. Together with reference TRBV30 and TRBJ1-2, the CDR3 gives the full variable domain: SQTIHQWPATLVQPVGSPLSLECTVEGTSNPNLYWYRQAAGRGLQLLFYSVGIGQISSEVPQNLSASRPQDRQFILSSKKLLLSDSGFYLCASPPGQGGGYTFGSGTRLTVV.

CDR3 residues: CASSRQGQPQHF. CDR3 DNA sequence: TGTGCCAGTAGTCGACAGGGGCAGCCCCAGCATTTT. The V and J genes are TRBV19 and TRBJ1-5; TRBD1 agrees at 8 bases. V shed 5 bases, J shed 7 bases, and the junction held 1 base outside the gene matches. CDR1 is LNHDA and CDR2 is SQIVND in the germline V gene (reference sequence). The CDR3 loop spans 12 amino acids.